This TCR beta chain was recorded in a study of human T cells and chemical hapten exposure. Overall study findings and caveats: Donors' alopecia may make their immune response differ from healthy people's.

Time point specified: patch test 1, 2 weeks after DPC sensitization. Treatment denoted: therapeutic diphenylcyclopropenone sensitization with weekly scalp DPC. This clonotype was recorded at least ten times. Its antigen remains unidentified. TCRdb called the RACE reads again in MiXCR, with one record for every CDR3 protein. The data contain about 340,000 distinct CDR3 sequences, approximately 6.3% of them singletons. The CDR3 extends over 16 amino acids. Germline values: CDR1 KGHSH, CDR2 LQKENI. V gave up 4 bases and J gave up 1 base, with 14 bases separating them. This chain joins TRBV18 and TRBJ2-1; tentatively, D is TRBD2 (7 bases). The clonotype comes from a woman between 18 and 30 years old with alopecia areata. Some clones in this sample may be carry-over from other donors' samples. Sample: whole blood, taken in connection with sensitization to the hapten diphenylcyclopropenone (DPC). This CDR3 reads CASSLFRGASYNEQFF. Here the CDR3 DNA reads TGTGCCAGCTCACTCTTTCGGGGGGCTTCCTACAATGAGCAGTTCTTC.